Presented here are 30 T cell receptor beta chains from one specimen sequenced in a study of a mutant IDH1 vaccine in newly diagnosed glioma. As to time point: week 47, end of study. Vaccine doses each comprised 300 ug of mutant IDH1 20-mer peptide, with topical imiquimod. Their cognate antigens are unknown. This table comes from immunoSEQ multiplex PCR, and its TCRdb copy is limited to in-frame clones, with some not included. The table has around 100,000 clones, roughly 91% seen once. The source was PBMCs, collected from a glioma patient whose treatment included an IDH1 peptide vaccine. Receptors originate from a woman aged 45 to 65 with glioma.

Written as DNA, the CDR3 is TGTGCCAGCAGCCTTAGCGGGGGGGGCACAGATACGCAGTATTTT. Its protein is CASSLSGGGTDTQYF. The chain joins TRBV5-5 to TRBJ2-3, with TRBD2 identical over 11 bases. V gave up 4 bases and J gave up 1 base; unmatched junction bases: 2. The CDR3 extends over 15 amino acids. Germline V gene data show CDR1 as SGHKS and CDR2 as YYEKEE (reference sequence).

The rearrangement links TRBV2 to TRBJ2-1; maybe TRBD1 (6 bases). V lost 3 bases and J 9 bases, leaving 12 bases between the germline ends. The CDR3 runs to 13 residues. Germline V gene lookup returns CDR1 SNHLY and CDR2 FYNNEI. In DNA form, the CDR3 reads TGTGCCAGCAGTGACCAGGGGCAAGGTGAGCAGTTCTTC. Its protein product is CASSDQGQGEQFF. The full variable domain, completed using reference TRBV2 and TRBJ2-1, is EPEVTQTPSHQVTQMGQEVILRCVPISNHLYFYWYRQILGQKVEFLVSFYNNEISEKSEIFDDQFSVERPDGSNFTLKIRSTKLEDSAMYFCASSDQGQGEQFFGPGTRLTVL.

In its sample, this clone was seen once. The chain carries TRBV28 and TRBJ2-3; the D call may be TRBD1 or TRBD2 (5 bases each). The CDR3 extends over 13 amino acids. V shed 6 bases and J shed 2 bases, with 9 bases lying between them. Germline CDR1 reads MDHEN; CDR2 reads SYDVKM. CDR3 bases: TGTGCCAGCAGGGGGGTACCCACAGATACGCAGTATTTT. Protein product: CASRGVPTDTQYF.

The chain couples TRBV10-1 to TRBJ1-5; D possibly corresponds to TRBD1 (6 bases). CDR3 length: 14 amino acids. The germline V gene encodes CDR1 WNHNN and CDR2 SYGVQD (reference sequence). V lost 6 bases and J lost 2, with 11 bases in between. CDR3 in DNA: TGCGCCAGCAGGGACAGAGAGGGCAATCAGCCCCAGCATTTT. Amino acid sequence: CASRDREGNQPQHF.

The CDR3 region has the DNA TGTGCCAGCAGTTTAACTTTTCCGGGGCCGGGGGCCAAAAACATTCAGTACTTC. This codes for CASSLTFPGPGAKNIQYF. The chain couples TRBV27 to TRBJ2-4; the D call may be TRBD1 or TRBD2 (5 bases each). V lost 2 bases to trimming and J lost 1 base, with 18 bases between them. This CDR3 has 18 residues. Germline CDR1 is MNHEY and CDR2 is SMNVEV (reference sequence).

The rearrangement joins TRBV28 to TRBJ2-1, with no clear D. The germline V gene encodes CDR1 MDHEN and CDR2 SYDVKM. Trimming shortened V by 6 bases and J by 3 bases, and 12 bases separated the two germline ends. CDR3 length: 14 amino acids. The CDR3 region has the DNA TGTGCCAGCAGCCAGCCCGCCCTCTACAATGAGCAGTTCTTC. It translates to CASSQPALYNEQFF.

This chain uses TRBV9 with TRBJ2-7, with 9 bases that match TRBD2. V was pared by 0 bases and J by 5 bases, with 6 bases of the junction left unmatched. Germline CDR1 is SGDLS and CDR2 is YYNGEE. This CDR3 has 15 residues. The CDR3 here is CASSVALSGSHEQYF. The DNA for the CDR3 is TGTGCCAGCAGCGTAGCCCTTAGCGGGAGCCACGAGCAGTACTTC. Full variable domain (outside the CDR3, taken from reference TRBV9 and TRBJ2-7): DSGVTQTPKHLITATGQRVTLRCSPRSGDLSVYWYQQSLDQGLQFLIQYYNGEERAKGNILERFSAQQFPDLHSELNLSSLELGDSALYFCASSVALSGSHEQYFGPGTRLTVT.

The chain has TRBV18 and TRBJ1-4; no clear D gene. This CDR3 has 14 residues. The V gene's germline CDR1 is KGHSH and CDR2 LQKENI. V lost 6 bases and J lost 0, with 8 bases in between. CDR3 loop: CASSPGTTNEKLFF. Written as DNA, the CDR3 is TGTGCCAGCTCGCCCGGTACAACTAATGAAAAACTGTTTTTT.

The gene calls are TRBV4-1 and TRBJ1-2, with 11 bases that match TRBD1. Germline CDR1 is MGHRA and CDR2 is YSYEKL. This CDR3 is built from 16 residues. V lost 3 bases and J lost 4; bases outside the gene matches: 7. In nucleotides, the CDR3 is TGCGCCAGCAGCCAGGGTAGGACAGGGGGCGGCTATGGCTACACCTTC. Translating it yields CASSQGRTGGGYGYTF.

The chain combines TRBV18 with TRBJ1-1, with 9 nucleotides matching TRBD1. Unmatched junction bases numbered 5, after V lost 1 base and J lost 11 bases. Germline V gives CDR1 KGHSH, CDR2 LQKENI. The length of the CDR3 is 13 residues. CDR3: CASSPLRDRAAFF. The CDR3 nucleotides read TGTGCCAGCTCACCACTCCGGGACAGGGCGGCTTTCTTT.

The CDR3 DNA reads as TGTGCCAGCAGCTTAAGGGATGAAGCTTTCTTT. It is translated as CASSLRDEAFF. The genes are TRBV7-9 and TRBJ1-1; no clear D gene. V gave up 2 bases and J gave up 7 bases, with 5 bases separating them. The CDR3 totals 11 residues. From germline, CDR1 is SEHNR and CDR2 FQNEAQ (reference sequence). Complete variable domain (other parts from reference TRBV7-9 and TRBJ1-1): DTGVSQNPRHKITKRGQNVTFRCDPISEHNRLYWYRQTLGQGPEFLTYFQNEAQLEKSRLLSDRFSAERPKGSFSTLEIQRTEQGDSAMYLCASSLRDEAFFGQGTRLTVV.

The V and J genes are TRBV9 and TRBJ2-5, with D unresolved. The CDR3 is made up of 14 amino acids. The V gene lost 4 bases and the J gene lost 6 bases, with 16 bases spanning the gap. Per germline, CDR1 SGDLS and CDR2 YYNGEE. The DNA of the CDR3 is TGTGCCAGCAGCTCCGGACCCCGCTTTAAGACCCAGTACTTC. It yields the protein CASSSGPRFKTQYF.

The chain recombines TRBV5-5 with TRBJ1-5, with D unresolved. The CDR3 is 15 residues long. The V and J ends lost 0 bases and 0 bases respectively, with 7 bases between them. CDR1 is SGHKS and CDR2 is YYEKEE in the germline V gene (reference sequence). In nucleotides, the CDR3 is TGTGCCAGCAGCTTGGTGCAGAATAGCAATCAGCCCCAGCATTTT. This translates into CASSLVQNSNQPQHF. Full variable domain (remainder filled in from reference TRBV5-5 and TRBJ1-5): DAGVTQSPTHLIKTRGQQVTLRCSPISGHKSVSWYQQVLGQGPQFIFQYYEKEERGRGNFPDRFSARQFPNYSSELNVNALLLGDSALYLCASSLVQNSNQPQHFGDGTRLSIL.

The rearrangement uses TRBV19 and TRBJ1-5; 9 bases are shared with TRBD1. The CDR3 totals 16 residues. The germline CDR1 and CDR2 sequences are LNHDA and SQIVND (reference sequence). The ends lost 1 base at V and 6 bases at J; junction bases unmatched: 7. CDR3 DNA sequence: TGTGCCAGTAGTATAGTATCACAGGGGGCCGGTCAGCCCCAGCATTTT. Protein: CASSIVSQGAGQPQHF.

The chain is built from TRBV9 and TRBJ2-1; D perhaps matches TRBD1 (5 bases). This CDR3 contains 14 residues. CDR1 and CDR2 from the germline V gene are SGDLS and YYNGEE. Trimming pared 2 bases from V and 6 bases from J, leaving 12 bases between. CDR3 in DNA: TGTGCCAGCAGCGTTAAGGACATGAGCAATGAGCAGTTCTTC. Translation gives CASSVKDMSNEQFF.

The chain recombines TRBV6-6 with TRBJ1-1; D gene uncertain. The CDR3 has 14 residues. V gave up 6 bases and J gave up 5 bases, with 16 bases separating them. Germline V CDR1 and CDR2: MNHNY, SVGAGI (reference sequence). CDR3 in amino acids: CASSRPPLETEAFF. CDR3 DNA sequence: TGTGCCAGCAGCCGCCCGCCATTAGAGACTGAAGCTTTCTTT.

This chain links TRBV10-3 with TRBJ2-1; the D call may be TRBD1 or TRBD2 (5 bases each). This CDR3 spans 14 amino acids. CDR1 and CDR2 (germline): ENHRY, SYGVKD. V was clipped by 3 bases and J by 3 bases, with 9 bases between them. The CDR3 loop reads CAISDGDGYNEQFF. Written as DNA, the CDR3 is TGTGCCATCAGTGATGGGGACGGCTACAATGAGCAGTTCTTC.

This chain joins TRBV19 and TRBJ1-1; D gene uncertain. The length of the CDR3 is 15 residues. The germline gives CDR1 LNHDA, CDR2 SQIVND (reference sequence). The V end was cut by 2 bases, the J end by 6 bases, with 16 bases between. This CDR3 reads CASSIPSAGSSEAFF. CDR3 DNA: TGTGCCAGTAGTATACCGAGTGCGGGGTCATCTGAAGCTTTCTTT.

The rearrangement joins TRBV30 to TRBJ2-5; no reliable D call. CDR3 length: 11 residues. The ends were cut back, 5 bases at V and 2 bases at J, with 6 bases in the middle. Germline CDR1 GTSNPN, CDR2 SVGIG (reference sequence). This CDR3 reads CAWSNQETQYF. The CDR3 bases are TGTGCCTGGTCGAATCAAGAGACCCAGTACTTC.

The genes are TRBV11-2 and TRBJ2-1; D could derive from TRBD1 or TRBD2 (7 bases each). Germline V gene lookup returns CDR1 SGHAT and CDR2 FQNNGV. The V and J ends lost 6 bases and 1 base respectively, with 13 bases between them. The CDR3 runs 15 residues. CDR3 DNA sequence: TGTGCCAGCAGACCCAGGGGGGGTTCCTACAATGAGCAGTTCTTC. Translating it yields CASRPRGGSYNEQFF.

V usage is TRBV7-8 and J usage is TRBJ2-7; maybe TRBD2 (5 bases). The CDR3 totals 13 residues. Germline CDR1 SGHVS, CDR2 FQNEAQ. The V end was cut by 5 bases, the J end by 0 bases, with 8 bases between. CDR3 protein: CASSIRDSYEQYF. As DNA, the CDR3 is TGTGCCAGCAGCATCCGGGACTCCTACGAGCAGTACTTC.

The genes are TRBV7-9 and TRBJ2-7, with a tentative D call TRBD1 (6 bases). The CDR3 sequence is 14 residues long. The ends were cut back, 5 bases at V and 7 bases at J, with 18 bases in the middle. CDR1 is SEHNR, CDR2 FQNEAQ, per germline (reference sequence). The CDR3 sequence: CASSPGTRAREQYF. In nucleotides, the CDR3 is TGTGCCAGCAGCCCCGGGACAAGAGCAAGGGAGCAGTACTTC.

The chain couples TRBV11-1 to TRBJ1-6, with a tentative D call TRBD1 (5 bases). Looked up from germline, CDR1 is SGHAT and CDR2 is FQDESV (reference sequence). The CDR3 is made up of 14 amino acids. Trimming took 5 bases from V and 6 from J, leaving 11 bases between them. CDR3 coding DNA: TGTGCCAGCAGCCTCCGGGACGGTAATTCACCCCTCCACTTT. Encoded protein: CASSLRDGNSPLHF.

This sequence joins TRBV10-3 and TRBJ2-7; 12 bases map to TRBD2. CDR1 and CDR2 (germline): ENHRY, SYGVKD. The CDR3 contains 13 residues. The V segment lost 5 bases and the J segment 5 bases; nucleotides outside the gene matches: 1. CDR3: CAISRTSGDEQYF. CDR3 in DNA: TGTGCCATCAGTCGGACTAGCGGGGACGAGCAGTACTTC.

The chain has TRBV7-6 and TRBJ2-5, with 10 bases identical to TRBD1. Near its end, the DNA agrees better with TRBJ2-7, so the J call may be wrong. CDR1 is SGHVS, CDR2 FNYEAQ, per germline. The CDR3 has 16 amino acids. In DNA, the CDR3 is TGTGCCAGCTCGACAGGGGGCTGGGGGGCAGACTACGAGCAGTACTTC. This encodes CASSTGGWGADYEQYF.

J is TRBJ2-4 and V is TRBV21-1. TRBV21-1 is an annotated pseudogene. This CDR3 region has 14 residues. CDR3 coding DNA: TGTGCCAGCAGCAAGGGTCTAGCCAAAAACATTCAGTACTTC. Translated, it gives CASSKGLAKNIQYF.

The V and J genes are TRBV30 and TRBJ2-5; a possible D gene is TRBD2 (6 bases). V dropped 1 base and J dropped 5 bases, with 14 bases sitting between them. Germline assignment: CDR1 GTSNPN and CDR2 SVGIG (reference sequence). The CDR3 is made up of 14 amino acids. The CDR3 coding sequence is TGTGCCTGGAGTGAAGCTAGCGATCGTGAGACCCAGTACTTC. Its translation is CAWSEASDRETQYF.

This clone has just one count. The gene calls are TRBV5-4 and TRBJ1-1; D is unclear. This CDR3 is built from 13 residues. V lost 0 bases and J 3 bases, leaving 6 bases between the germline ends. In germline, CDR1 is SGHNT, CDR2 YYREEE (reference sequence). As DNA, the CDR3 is TGTGCCAGCAGCTTGGTTGGTTACACTGAAGCTTTCTTT. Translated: CASSLVGYTEAFF. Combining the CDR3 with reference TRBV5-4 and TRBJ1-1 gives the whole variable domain ETGVTQSPTHLIKTRGQQVTLRCSSQSGHNTVSWYQQALGQGPQFIFQYYREEENGRGNFPPRFSGLQFPNYSSELNVNALELDDSALYLCASSLVGYTEAFFGQGTRLTVV.

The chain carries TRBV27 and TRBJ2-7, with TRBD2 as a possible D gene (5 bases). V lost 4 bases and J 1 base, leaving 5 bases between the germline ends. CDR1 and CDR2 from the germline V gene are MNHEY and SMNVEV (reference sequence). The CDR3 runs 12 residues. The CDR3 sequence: CASSSGSYEQYF. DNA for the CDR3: TGTGCCAGCAGTTCGGGGTCCTACGAGCAGTACTTC.

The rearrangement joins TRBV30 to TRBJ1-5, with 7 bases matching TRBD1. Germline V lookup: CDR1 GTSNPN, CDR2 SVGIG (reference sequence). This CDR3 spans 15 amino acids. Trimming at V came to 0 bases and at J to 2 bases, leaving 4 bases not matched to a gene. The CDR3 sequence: CAWSVNRGGNQPQHF. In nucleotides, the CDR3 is TGTGCCTGGAGTGTAAACAGGGGAGGCAATCAGCCCCAGCATTTT.